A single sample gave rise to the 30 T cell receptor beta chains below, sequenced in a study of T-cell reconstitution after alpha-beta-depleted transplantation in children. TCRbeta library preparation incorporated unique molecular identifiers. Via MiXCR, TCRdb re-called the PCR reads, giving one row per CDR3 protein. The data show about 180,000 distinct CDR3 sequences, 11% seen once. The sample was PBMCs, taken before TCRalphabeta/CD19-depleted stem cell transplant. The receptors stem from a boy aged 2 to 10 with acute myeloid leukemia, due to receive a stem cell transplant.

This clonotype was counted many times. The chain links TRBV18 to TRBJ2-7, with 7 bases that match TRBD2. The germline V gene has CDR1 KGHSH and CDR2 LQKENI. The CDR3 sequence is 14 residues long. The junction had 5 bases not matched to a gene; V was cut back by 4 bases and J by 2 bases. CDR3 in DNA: TGTGCCAGCTCACGTCGGGACTATACCTACGAGCAGTACTTC. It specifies CASSRRDYTYEQYF.

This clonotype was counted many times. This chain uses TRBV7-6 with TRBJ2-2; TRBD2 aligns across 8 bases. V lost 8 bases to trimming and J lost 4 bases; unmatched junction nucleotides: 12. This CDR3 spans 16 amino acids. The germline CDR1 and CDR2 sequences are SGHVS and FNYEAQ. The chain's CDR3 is CASGPRGGSATGELFF. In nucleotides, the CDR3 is TGTGCCAGCGGGCCGCGCGGGGGGTCAGCCACCGGGGAGCTGTTTTTT.

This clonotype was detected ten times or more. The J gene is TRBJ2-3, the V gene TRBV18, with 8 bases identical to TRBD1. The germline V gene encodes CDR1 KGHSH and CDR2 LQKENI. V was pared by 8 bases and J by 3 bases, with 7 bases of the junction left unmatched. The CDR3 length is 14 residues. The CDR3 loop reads CASTGQGRTDTQYF. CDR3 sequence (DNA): TGTGCCAGCACAGGACAGGGCCGAACAGATACGCAGTATTTT.

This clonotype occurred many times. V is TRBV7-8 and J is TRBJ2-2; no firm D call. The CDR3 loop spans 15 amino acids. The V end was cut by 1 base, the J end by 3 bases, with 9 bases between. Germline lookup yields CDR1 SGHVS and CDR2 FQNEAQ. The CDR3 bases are TGTGCCAGCAGCTTAGGAGAGACCTACACCGGGGAGCTGTTTTTT. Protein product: CASSLGETYTGELFF. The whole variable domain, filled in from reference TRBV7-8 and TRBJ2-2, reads GAGVSQSPRYKVAKRGQDVALRCDPISGHVSLFWYQQALGQGPEFLTYFQNEAQLDKSGLPSDRFFAERPEGSVSTLKIQRTQQEDSAVYLCASSLGETYTGELFFGEGSRLTVL.

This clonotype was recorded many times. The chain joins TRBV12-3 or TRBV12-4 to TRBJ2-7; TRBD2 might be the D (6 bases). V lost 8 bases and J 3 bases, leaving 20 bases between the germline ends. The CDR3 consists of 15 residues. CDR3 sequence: CASGIGGTLLYEQYF. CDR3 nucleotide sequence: TGTGCCAGCGGCATCGGGGGTACCCTACTCTACGAGCAGTACTTC.

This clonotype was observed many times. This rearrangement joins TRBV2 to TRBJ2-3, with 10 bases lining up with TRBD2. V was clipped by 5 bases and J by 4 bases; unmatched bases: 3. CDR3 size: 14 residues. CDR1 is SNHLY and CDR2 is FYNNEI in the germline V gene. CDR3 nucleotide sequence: TGTGCCAGCAGTAGCGGGGGGGCCCCAGATACGCAGTATTTT. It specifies CASSSGGAPDTQYF. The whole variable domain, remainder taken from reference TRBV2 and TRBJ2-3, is EPEVTQTPSHQVTQMGQEVILRCVPISNHLYFYWYRQILGQKVEFLVSFYNNEISEKSEIFDDQFSVERPDGSNFTLKIRSTKLEDSAMYFCASSSGGAPDTQYFGPGTRLTVL.

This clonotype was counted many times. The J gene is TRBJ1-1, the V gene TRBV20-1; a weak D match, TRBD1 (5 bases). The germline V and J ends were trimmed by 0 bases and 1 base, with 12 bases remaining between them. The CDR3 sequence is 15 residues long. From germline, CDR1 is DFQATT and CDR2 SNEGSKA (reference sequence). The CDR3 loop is CSARDIGRGNTEAFF. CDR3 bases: TGCAGTGCTAGAGATATAGGGAGGGGGAACACTGAAGCTTTCTTT.

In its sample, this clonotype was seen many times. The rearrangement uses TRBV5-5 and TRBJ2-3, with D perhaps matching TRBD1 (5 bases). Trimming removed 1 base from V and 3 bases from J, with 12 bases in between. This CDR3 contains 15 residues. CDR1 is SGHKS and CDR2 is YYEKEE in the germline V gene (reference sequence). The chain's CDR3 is CASSLYQGRTDTQYF. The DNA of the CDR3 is TGTGCCAGCAGCTTGTACCAGGGCAGGACAGATACGCAGTATTTT. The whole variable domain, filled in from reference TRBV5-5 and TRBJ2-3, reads DAGVTQSPTHLIKTRGQQVTLRCSPISGHKSVSWYQQVLGQGPQFIFQYYEKEERGRGNFPDRFSARQFPNYSSELNVNALLLGDSALYLCASSLYQGRTDTQYFGPGTRLTVL.

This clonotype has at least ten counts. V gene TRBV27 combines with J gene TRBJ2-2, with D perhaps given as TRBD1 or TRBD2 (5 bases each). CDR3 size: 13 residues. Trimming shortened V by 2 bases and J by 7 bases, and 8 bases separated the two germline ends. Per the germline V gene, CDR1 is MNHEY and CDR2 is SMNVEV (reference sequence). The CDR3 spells CASSLEGYGELFF. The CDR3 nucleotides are TGTGCCAGCAGTTTAGAGGGGTACGGGGAGCTGTTTTTT.

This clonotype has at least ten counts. The CDR3 sequence: CASTVGRGGYYGYTF. The CDR3, as DNA: TGTGCCAGCACCGTTGGCAGGGGCGGGTACTATGGCTACACCTTC. The J gene is TRBJ1-2, the V gene TRBV28; D is possibly TRBD1 (6 bases). The CDR3 totals 15 residues. From germline, CDR1 is MDHEN and CDR2 SYDVKM. V was cut by 7 bases and J by 3 bases, with 18 bases left in between.

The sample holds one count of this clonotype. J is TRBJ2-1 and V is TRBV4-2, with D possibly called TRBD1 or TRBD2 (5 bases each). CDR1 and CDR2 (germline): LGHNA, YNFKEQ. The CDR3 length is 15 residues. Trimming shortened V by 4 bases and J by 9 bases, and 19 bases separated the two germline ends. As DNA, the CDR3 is TGTGCCAGCAGCCCCAGGGACCTCTGCGGCCGTGAGCAGTTCTTC. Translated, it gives CASSPRDLCGREQFF.

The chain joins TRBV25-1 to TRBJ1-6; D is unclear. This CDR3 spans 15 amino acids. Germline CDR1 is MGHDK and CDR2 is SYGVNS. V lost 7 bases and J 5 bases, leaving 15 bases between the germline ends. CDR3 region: CASIPSGRNNSPLHF. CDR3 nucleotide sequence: TGTGCCAGCATCCCTTCCGGGCGCAATAATTCACCCCTCCACTTT.

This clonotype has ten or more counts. CDR3 nucleotides: TGTGCCAGCAGTTTATGGACTAGCGGGAGAAAAGATACGCAGTATTTT. The encoded protein is CASSLWTSGRKDTQYF. The chain employs TRBV28 and TRBJ2-3, with 12 bases identical to TRBD2. Trimming cost V 0 bases and J 5 bases; bases outside gene matches: 3. The CDR3 length is 16 residues. Germline CDR1 is MDHEN and CDR2 is SYDVKM.

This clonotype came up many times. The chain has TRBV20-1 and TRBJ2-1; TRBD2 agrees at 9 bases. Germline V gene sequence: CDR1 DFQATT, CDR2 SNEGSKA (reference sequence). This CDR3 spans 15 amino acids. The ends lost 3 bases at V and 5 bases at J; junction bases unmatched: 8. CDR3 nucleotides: TGCAGTGCTAGGTCTGCGGGAGGGCTTAACAATGAGCAGTTCTTC. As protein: CSARSAGGLNNEQFF.

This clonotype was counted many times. The DNA of the CDR3 is TGCAGTGCTAGACACCCTCGGGACAGGGAGACCAATCAGCCCCAGCATTTT. This gives the protein CSARHPRDRETNQPQHF. The chain has TRBV20-1 and TRBJ1-5; 9 positions match TRBD1. There are 17 residues in the CDR3. Per germline, CDR1 DFQATT and CDR2 SNEGSKA (reference sequence). V dropped 2 bases and J dropped 3; count of bases not matched to a gene: 11.

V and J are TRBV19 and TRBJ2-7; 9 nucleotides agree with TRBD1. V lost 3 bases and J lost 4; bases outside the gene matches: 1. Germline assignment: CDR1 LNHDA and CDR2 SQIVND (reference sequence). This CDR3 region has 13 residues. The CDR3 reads CASSMGQGYEQYV. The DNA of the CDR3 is TGTGCCAGTAGTATGGGACAGGGATACGAGCAGTACGTC.

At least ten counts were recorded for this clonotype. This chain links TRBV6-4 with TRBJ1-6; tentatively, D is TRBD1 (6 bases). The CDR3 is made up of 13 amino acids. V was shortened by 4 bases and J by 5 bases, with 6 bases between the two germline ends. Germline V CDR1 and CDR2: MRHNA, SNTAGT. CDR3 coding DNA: TGTGCCAGCAGTGCAGGGGATAATTCACCCCTCCACTTT. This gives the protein CASSAGDNSPLHF.

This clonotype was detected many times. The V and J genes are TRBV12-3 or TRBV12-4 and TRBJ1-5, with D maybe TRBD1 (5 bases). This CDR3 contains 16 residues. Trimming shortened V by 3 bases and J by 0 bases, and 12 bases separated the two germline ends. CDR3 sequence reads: CASSFLLDNSNQPQHF. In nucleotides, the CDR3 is TGTGCCAGCAGTTTCCTCCTGGACAATAGCAATCAGCCCCAGCATTTT.

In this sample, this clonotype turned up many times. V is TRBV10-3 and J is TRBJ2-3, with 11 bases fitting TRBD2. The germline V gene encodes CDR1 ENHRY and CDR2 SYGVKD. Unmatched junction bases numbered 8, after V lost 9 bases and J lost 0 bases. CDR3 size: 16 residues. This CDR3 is CAINSGRAGSTDTQYF. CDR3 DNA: TGTGCCATAAATAGCGGGAGGGCCGGGAGCACAGATACGCAGTATTTT.

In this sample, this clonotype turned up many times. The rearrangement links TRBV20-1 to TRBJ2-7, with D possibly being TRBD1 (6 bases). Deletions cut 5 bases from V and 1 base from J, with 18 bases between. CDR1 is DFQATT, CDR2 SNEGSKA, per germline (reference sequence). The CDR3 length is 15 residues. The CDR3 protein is CSAYRPGQLSYEQYF. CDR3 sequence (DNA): TGCAGTGCTTACCGTCCAGGACAGCTTTCCTACGAGCAGTACTTC.

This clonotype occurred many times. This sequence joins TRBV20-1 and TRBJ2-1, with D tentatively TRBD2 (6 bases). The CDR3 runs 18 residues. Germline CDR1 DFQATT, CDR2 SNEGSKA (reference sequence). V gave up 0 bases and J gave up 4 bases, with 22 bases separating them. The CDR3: CSAREEGLGSTDYNEQFF. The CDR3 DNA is TGCAGTGCTAGAGAGGAGGGGCTAGGAAGTACGGATTACAATGAGCAGTTCTTC.

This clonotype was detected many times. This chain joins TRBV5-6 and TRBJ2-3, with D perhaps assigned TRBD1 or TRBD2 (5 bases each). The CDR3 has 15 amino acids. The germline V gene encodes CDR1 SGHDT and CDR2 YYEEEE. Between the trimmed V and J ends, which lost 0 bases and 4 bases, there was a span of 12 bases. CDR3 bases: TGTGCCAGCAGCTTGGCCGTCCTGGGGGCAGATACGCAGTATTTT. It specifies CASSLAVLGADTQYF.

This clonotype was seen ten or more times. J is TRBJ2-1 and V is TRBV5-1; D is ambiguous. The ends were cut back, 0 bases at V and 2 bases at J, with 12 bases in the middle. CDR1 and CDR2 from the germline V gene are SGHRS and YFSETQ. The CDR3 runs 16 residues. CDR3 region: CASSLEIGFAYNEQFF. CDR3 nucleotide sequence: TGCGCCAGCAGCTTGGAAATCGGCTTCGCCTACAATGAGCAGTTCTTC.

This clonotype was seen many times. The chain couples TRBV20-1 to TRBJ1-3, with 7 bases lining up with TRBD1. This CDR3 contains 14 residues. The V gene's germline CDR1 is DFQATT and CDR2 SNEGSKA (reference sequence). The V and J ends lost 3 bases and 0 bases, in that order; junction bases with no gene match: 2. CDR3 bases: TGCAGTGCTAGGGACAGGTCCTCTGGAAACACCATATATTTT. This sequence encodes CSARDRSSGNTIYF.

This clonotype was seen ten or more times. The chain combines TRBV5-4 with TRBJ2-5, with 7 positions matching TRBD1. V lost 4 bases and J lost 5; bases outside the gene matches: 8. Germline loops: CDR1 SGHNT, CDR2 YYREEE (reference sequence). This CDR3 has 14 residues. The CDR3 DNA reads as TGTGCCAGCAGCACACCCTCACAGGGGGAGACCCAGTACTTC. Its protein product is CASSTPSQGETQYF.

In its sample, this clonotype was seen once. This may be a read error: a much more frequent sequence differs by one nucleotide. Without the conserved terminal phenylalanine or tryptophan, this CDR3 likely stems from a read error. This CDR3 is CASSQGTGFMNTEAFS. For the CDR3, the DNA is TGTGCCAGCAGCCAAGGGACAGGTTTTATGAACACTGAAGCTTTCTCT. J is TRBJ1-1 and V is TRBV3-1, with 7 bases matching TRBD1. The CDR3 is 16 amino acids. V lost 1 base, J lost 0 bases, and 5 bases stayed unmatched. The germline CDR1 and CDR2 sequences are LGHDT and YNNKEL (reference sequence).

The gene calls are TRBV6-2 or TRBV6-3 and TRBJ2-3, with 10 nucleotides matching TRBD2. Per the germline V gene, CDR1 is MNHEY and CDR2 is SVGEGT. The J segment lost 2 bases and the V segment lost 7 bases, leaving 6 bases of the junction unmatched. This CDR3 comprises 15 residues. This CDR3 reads CASTGGLAATDTQYF. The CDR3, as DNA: TGTGCCAGCACTGGAGGACTAGCGGCCACAGATACGCAGTATTTT.

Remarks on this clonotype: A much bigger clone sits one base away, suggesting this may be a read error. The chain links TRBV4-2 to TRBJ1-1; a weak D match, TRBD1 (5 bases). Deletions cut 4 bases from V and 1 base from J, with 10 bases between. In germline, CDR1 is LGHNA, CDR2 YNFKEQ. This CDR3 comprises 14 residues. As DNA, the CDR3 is TGTGCCAGCAGCCCTGGGGGGGAGAACACTGAAGCTTTCTTT. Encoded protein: CASSPGGENTEAFF.

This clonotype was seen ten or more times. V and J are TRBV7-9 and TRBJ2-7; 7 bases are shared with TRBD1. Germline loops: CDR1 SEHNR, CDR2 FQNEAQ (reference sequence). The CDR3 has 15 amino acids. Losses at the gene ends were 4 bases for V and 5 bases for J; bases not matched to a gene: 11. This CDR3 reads CASSSATTGDHEQYF. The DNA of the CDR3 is TGTGCCAGCAGCTCCGCGACAACAGGGGACCACGAGCAGTACTTC.

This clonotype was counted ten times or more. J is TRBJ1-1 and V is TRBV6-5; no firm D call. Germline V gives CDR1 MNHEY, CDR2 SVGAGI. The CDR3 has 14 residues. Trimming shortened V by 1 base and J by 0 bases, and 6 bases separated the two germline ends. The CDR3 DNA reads TGTGCCAGCAGTTACTTCGGATTGAACACTGAAGCTTTCTTT. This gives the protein CASSYFGLNTEAFF.